This entry lists 25 T cell receptor beta chains sequenced from one sample in a study of blood T cell repertoires in COVID-19. Clones were read by immunoSEQ multiplex PCR, and TCRdb kept only the in-frame ones, dropping some. The data show tens of thousands of clones, about 88% seen once. Sequencing input: peripheral blood. The receptor set was obtained from a man in his sixties with active COVID-19.

The chain links TRBV2 to TRBJ1-6; TRBD1 is a possible D gene (6 bases). V lost 3 bases and J lost 7, with 13 bases in between. CDR3 length: 15 amino acids. The germline V gene has CDR1 SNHLY and CDR2 FYNNEI. The CDR3 sequence: CASSEGGQGNSPLHF. The CDR3 bases are TGTGCCAGCAGTGAGGGGGGGCAAGGGAATTCACCCCTCCACTTT.

The chain couples TRBV30 to TRBJ2-7, with D tentatively TRBD2 (7 bases). Germline V gives CDR1 GTSNPN, CDR2 SVGIG (reference sequence). The CDR3 extends over 13 amino acids. V shed 0 bases and J shed 7 bases, with 13 bases lying between them. The CDR3, as DNA: TGTGCCTGGAGTGTAGGGGGAGGGCGAGAGCAGTACTTC. Translated: CAWSVGGGREQYF.

This chain's CDR3 is CAISGSPGQGAVGNQPQHF. CDR3 nucleotides: TGTGCCATCAGTGGATCGCCGGGACAGGGGGCTGTGGGCAATCAGCCCCAGCATTTT. The genes are TRBV10-3 and TRBJ1-5; 12 bases are a match to TRBD1. The CDR3 totals 19 residues. The germline V gene has CDR1 ENHRY and CDR2 SYGVKD. The V and J ends lost 4 bases and 2 bases, in that order; junction bases with no gene match: 12.

The rearrangement uses TRBV4-2 and TRBJ1-1, with 10 bases aligning to TRBD1. This CDR3 comprises 15 residues. The germline V gene has CDR1 LGHNA and CDR2 YNFKEQ. V gave up 1 base and J gave up 5 bases; unmatched junction bases: 4. The CDR3 DNA sequence: TGTGCCAGCAGCCAAGGGGGGACAGGGGCAACTGAAGCTTTCTTT. Protein: CASSQGGTGATEAFF.

The chain joins TRBV14 to TRBJ2-7, with unresolved D. V was shortened by 3 bases and J by 3 bases, with 3 bases between the two germline ends. The CDR3 loop spans 11 amino acids. Germline assignment: CDR1 SGHDN and CDR2 FVKESK. In DNA, the CDR3 is TGTGCCAGCAGCCAGTACTACGAGCAGTACTTC. Its translation: CASSQYYEQYF.

This clone was detected only a few times. V is TRBV27 and J is TRBJ1-1; possible D gene TRBD1, 6 bases. The V end was cut by 2 bases, the J end by 2 bases, with 12 bases between. The CDR3 has 15 amino acids. Germline V gene data show CDR1 as MNHEY and CDR2 as SMNVEV (reference sequence). CDR3 loop: CASSLDGGRNTEAFF. In nucleotides, the CDR3 is TGTGCCAGCAGTTTAGATGGGGGCCGTAACACTGAAGCTTTCTTT.

This chain links TRBV11-2 with TRBJ2-7; 10 bases map to TRBD1. Germline lookup yields CDR1 SGHAT and CDR2 FQNNGV. V was pared by 4 bases and J by 7 bases, with 4 bases of the junction left unmatched. The length of the CDR3 is 13 residues. Here the CDR3 DNA reads TGTGCCAGCAGCTCGACAGGGGGCGGTGAGCAGTACTTC. It is translated as CASSSTGGGEQYF.

V is TRBV12-3 or TRBV12-4 and J is TRBJ2-7; 7 bases are shared with TRBD2. The CDR3 has 12 residues. V trimming: 5 bases; J trimming: 6 bases; junction bases outside the gene matches: 4. CDR3 coding DNA: TGTGCCAGCAGTGGGGGGGTCGGCGAGCAGTACTTC. This sequence encodes CASSGGVGEQYF.

CDR3 residues: CASSSGRTYEQYF. CDR3 DNA sequence: TGTGCCAGCAGCTCAGGGAGGACCTACGAGCAGTACTTC. This sequence joins TRBV6-5 and TRBJ2-7; a weak D match, TRBD2 (6 bases). Trimming removed 6 bases at V and 2 bases at J, with 11 bases between. The germline gives CDR1 MNHEY, CDR2 SVGAGI. The CDR3 totals 13 residues.

This chain links TRBV14 with TRBJ2-7; D may be TRBD2 (5 bases). CDR3 length: 15 residues. V lost 1 base, J lost 3 bases, and 13 bases lay in between. Germline V gene lookup returns CDR1 SGHDN and CDR2 FVKESK. The CDR3 loop is CASSQVVGRGYEQYF. CDR3 DNA: TGTGCCAGCAGCCAAGTGGTTGGGAGAGGCTACGAGCAGTACTTC.

J is TRBJ2-7 and V is TRBV5-1; 10 bases are a match to TRBD2. Trimming at V came to 0 bases and at J to 7 bases, leaving 7 bases not matched to a gene. The germline gives CDR1 SGHRS, CDR2 YFSETQ. The CDR3 sequence is 15 residues long. In DNA, the CDR3 is TGCGCCAGCAGCTTGGGTCTAGCGGGAGTGGAAGAGCAGTACTTC. Its protein product is CASSLGLAGVEEQYF.

The rearrangement joins TRBV19 to TRBJ2-5, with no clear D. The V end lost 3 bases, the J end lost 5 bases, and 10 bases lay between the germline ends. Germline V gene lookup returns CDR1 LNHDA and CDR2 SQIVND (reference sequence). This CDR3 is built from 13 residues. For the CDR3, the DNA is TGTGCCAGTAGTATTAATTGGGCGGAGACCCAGTACTTC. It is translated as CASSINWAETQYF.

This clone was detected only a few times. DNA of the CDR3: TGTGCCAGCAGCTTACGGGCTAGCGGGGTGGTCGAGCAGTACTTC. This gives the protein CASSLRASGVVEQYF. The chain recombines TRBV7-2 with TRBJ2-7; 9 nucleotides line up with TRBD2. Germline CDR1 and CDR2: SGHTA and FQGNSA. V lost 2 bases to trimming and J lost 6 bases; unmatched junction nucleotides: 8. The CDR3 loop spans 15 amino acids.

The gene calls are TRBV6-5 and TRBJ1-2; TRBD1 agrees at 7 bases. Germline CDR1 MNHEY, CDR2 SVGAGI. The CDR3 contains 13 residues. Trimming took 1 base from V and 7 from J; bases not matched to a gene: 3. DNA for the CDR3: TGTGCCAGCAGTTACTTGGGACAGTTTGGCTACACCTTC. Its protein product is CASSYLGQFGYTF.

This clone was seen a single time. This rearrangement joins TRBV27 to TRBJ2-1; 10 nucleotides align to TRBD1. Germline lookup yields CDR1 MNHEY and CDR2 SMNVEV (reference sequence). V shed 6 bases and J 4 bases; nucleotides not matched to a gene: 6. The CDR3 has 15 residues. CDR3 residues: CASSAGQGRYNEQFF. The CDR3, as DNA: TGTGCCAGCAGCGCGGGACAGGGGCGTTACAATGAGCAGTTCTTC.

This sequence joins TRBV5-6 and TRBJ2-1; 9 bases are a match to TRBD2. V was clipped by 1 base and J by 4 bases; unmatched bases: 9. This CDR3 has 17 amino acids. The V gene's germline CDR1 is SGHDT and CDR2 YYEEEE. The CDR3 loop reads CASSLWEGGRAYNEQFF. The CDR3 nucleotides read TGTGCCAGCAGCTTGTGGGAAGGCGGGAGGGCTTACAATGAGCAGTTCTTC.

The V and J genes are TRBV10-3 and TRBJ2-7; 8 bases agree with TRBD2. This CDR3 comprises 14 residues. J lost 7 bases, V lost 0 bases, and 5 bases had no gene match. CDR1 is ENHRY and CDR2 is SYGVKD in the germline V gene. The CDR3 is CAISESSGTWEQYF. CDR3 in DNA: TGTGCCATCAGTGAGTCTAGCGGGACGTGGGAGCAGTACTTC.

This chain uses TRBV6-6 with TRBJ1-1; possibly TRBD1 for D (6 bases). The germline gives CDR1 MNHNY, CDR2 SVGAGI (reference sequence). V was cut by 11 bases and J by 4 bases, with 14 bases left in between. The CDR3 is made up of 12 amino acids. The CDR3 region is CAGKQGTTEAFF. CDR3 bases: TGTGCCGGCAAACAGGGTACCACTGAAGCTTTCTTT.

The chain uses TRBV5-1 and TRBJ2-1, with 7 bases matching TRBD1. The CDR3 has 14 residues. Germline V gene data show CDR1 as SGHRS and CDR2 as YFSETQ. V lost 1 base, J lost 8 bases, and 6 bases stayed unmatched. The CDR3 DNA sequence: TGCGCCAGCAGCTTGACAGGGGAGCTCGATGAGCAGTTCTTC. Its protein is CASSLTGELDEQFF. The whole variable domain, filled in from reference TRBV5-1 and TRBJ2-1, reads KAGVTQTPRYLIKTRGQQVTLSCSPISGHRSVSWYQQTPGQGLQFLFEYFSETQRNKGNFPGRFSGRQFSNSRSEMNVSTLELGDSALYLCASSLTGELDEQFFGPGTRLTVL.

The rearrangement uses TRBV7-2 and TRBJ2-5, with a possible D match to TRBD1 (5 bases). This CDR3 is built from 15 residues. CDR1 is SGHTA and CDR2 is FQGNSA in the germline V gene. V lost 3 bases to trimming and J lost 1 base, with 12 bases between them. CDR3 sequence reads: CASSLQGASQETQYF. The CDR3, as DNA: TGTGCCAGCAGCTTGCAAGGGGCAAGCCAAGAGACCCAGTACTTC.

This clone was seen only a few times. The chain couples TRBV7-2 to TRBJ1-6, with D unresolved. The CDR3 totals 14 residues. Germline V gene data show CDR1 as SGHTA and CDR2 as FQGNSA. Trimming pared 1 base from V and 10 bases from J, leaving 11 bases between. This chain's CDR3 is CASSLGTIDSPLHF. CDR3 DNA sequence: TGTGCCAGCAGCTTAGGGACTATTGACTCACCCCTCCACTTT.

The chain recombines TRBV2 with TRBJ2-7; D gene uncertain. Trimming stripped 7 bases from V and 0 bases from J, with 10 bases between. Per germline, CDR1 SNHLY and CDR2 FYNNEI. The CDR3 extends over 13 amino acids. The CDR3 DNA is TGTGCCAGCACGGATGACACCTCCTACGAGCAGTACTTC. Translating it yields CASTDDTSYEQYF.

The rearrangement uses TRBV9 and TRBJ2-3; 8 bases agree with TRBD1. Germline CDR1 SGDLS, CDR2 YYNGEE. The CDR3 runs to 16 residues. V shed 2 bases and J 1 base; nucleotides not matched to a gene: 6. The CDR3 sequence: CASSVLGTGRTDTQYF. For the CDR3, the DNA is TGTGCCAGCAGCGTCCTCGGGACAGGTCGCACAGATACGCAGTATTTT.

The count of this clone is one. V and J are TRBV7-3 and TRBJ2-7; 8 nucleotides align to TRBD1. Germline V CDR1 and CDR2: SGHTA, FQGTGA. V shed 1 base, J shed 7 bases, and the junction held 6 bases outside the gene matches. The CDR3 length is 14 residues. The CDR3: CASSLIGRGREQYF. CDR3 DNA: TGTGCCAGCAGCTTAATCGGCAGGGGGCGTGAGCAGTACTTC.

The chain couples TRBV27 to TRBJ2-7; 9 bases fit TRBD1. Germline V gene sequence: CDR1 MNHEY, CDR2 SMNVEV (reference sequence). The CDR3 covers 14 residues. The V gene end was trimmed by 3 bases and the J gene end by 4 bases; junction bases not matched to a gene: 4. The CDR3 sequence is CASSLGTGKYEQYF. The CDR3 DNA reads as TGTGCCAGCAGTTTGGGGACAGGGAAGTACGAGCAGTACTTC.